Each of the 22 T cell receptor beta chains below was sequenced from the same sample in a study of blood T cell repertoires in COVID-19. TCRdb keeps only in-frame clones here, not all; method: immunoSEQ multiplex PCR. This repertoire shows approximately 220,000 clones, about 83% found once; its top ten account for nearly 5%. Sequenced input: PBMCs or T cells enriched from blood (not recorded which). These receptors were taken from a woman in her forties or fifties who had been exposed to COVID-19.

The CDR3, as DNA: TGTGCCAGCAGTCGCCAGGGGGACGGGGAGCTGTTTTTT. This sequence encodes CASSRQGDGELFF. The chain carries TRBV3-1 (or the pseudogene TRBV3-2) and TRBJ2-2; 7 positions agree with TRBD1. Germline assignment: CDR1 LGHDT and CDR2 YNNKEL (reference sequence). There are 13 residues in the CDR3. Trimming removed 6 bases from V and 7 bases from J; junction bases left unmatched: 5.

This CDR3 is CASNRQGGLAGSSYNEQFF. The CDR3 nucleotides read TGTGCCAGCAATCGTCAGGGGGGACTAGCGGGCAGCTCCTACAATGAGCAGTTCTTC. The rearrangement uses TRBV2 and TRBJ2-1, with TRBD2 matching 12 bases. The germline CDR1 and CDR2 sequences are SNHLY and FYNNEI. V lost 7 bases and J lost 0; bases outside the gene matches: 13. CDR3 length equals 19 residues.

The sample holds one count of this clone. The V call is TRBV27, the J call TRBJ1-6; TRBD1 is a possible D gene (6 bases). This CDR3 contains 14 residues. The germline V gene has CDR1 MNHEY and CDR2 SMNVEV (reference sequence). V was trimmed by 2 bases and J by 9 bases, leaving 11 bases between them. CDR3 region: CASSLQGQGSPLHF. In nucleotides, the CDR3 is TGTGCCAGCAGTTTACAGGGGCAGGGTTCACCCCTCCACTTT.

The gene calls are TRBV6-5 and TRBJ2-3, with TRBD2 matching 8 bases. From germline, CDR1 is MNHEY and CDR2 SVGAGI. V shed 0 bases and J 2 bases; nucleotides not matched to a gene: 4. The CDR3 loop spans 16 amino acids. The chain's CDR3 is CASSYSSGGSTDTQYF. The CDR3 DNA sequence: TGTGCCAGCAGTTACTCGAGCGGGGGCTCCACAGATACGCAGTATTTT.

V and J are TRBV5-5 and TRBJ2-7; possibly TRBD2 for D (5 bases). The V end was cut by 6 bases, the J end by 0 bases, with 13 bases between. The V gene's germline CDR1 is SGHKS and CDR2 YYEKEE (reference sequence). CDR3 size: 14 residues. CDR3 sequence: CASTISAGSYEQYF. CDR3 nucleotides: TGTGCCAGCACTATAAGCGCGGGCTCCTACGAGCAGTACTTC.

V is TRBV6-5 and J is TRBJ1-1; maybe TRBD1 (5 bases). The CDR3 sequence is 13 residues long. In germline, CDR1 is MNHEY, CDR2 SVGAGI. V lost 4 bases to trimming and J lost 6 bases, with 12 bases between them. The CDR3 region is CASSFLQEAEAFF. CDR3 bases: TGTGCCAGCAGTTTTCTACAGGAAGCTGAAGCTTTCTTT.

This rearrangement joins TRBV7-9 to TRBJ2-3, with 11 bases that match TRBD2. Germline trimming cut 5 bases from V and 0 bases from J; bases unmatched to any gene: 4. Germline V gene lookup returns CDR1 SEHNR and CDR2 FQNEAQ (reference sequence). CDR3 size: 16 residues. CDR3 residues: CASSIGTSGSTDTQYF. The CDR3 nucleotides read TGTGCCAGCAGCATAGGGACTAGCGGTAGCACAGATACGCAGTATTTT.

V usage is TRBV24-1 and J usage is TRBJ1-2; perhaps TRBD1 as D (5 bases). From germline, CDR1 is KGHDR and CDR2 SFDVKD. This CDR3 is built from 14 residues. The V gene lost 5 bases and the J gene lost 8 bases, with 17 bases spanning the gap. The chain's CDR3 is CATSGQHLSGGYTF. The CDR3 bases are TGTGCCACCAGTGGCCAGCACCTATCAGGGGGCTACACCTTC.

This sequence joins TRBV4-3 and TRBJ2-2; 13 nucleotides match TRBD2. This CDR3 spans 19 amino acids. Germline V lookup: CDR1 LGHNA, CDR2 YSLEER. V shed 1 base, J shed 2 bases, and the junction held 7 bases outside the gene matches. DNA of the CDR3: TGCGCCAGCAGCCAAGGACTAGCGGGGGGTATGGGTAACACCGGGGAGCTGTTTTTT. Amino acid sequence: CASSQGLAGGMGNTGELFF.

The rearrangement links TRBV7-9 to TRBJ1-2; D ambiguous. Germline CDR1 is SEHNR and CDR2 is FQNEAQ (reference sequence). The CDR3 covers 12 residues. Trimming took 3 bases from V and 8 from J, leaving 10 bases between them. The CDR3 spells CASSLEVSGYTF. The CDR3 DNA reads TGTGCCAGCAGCTTGGAGGTTAGCGGCTACACCTTC.

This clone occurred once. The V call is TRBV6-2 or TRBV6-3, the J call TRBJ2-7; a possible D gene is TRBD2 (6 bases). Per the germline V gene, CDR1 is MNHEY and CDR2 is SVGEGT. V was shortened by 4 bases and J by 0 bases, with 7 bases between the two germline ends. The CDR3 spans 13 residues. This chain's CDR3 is CASSWDFSYEQYF. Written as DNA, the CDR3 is TGTGCCAGCAGTTGGGACTTCTCCTACGAGCAGTACTTC.

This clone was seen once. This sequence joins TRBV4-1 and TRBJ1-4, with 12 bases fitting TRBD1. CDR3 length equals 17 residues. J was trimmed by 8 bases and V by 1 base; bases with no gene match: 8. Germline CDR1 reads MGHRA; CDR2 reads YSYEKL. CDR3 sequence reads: CASSQGGTGGAGEKLFF. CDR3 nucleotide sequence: TGCGCCAGCAGCCAAGGGGGGACAGGGGGCGCGGGAGAAAAACTGTTTTTT.

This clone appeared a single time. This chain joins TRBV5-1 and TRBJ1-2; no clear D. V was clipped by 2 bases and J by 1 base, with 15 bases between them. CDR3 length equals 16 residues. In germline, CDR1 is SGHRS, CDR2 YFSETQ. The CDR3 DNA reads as TGCGCCAGCAGCTTCGCCCCGGGGAATTTTAACTATGGCTACACCTTC. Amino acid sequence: CASSFAPGNFNYGYTF.

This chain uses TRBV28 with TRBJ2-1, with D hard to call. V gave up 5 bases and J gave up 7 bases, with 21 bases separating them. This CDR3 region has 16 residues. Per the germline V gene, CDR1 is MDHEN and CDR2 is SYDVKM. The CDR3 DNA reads TGTGCCAGCAGTGGAACGACGCGACATGCCCTTAATGAGCAGTTCTTC. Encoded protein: CASSGTTRHALNEQFF.

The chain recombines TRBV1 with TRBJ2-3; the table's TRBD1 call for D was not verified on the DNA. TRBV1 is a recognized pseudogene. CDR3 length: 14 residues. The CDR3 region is CTSSQGGQGDTQYF. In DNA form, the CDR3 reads TGCACCAGCAGCCAAGGGGGACAAGGAGATACGCAGTATTTT.

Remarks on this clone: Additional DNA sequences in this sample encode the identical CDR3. The CDR3 is CASSLDSYEQYF. The DNA for the CDR3 is TGTGCCAGCAGCTTAGACAGTTACGAGCAGTACTTC. V gene TRBV11-2 combines with J gene TRBJ2-7; D not resolved. V shed 0 bases and J shed 4 bases, with 4 bases lying between them. In germline, CDR1 is SGHAT, CDR2 FQNNGV. The CDR3 sequence is 12 residues long.

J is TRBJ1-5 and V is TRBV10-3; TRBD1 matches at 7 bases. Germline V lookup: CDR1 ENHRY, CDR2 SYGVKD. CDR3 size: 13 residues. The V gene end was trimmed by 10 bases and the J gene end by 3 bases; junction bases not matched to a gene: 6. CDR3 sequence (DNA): TGTGCCACGGCGGGACAGCACAATCAGCCCCAGCATTTT. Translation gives CATAGQHNQPQHF.

In nucleotides, the CDR3 is TGTGCCAGCAGTTGGGGACAGGGGTACTATGGCTACACCTTC. Its translation is CASSWGQGYYGYTF. This chain connects TRBV6-2 or TRBV6-3 to TRBJ1-2; the match to TRBD1 covers 10 bases. CDR3 length equals 14 residues. V trimming: 4 bases; J trimming: 3 bases; junction bases outside the gene matches: 2. Germline values: CDR1 MNHEY, CDR2 SVGEGT.

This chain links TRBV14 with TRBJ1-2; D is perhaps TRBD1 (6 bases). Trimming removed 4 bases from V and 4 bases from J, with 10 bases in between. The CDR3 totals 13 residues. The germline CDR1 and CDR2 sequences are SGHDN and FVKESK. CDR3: CASSPGQFYGYTF. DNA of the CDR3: TGTGCCAGCAGCCCCGGACAGTTCTATGGCTACACCTTC.

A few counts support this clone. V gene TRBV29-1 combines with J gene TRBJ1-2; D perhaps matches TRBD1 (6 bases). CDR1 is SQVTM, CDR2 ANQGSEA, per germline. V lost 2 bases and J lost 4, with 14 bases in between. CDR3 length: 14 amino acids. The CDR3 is CSVENRGDTYGYTF. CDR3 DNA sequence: TGCAGCGTTGAAAATCGAGGGGACACCTATGGCTACACCTTC.

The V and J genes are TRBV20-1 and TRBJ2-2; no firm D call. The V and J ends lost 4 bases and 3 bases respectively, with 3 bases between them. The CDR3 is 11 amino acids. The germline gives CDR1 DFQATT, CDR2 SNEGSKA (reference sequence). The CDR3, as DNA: TGCAGTGCTATATACACCGGGGAGCTGTTTTTT. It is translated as CSAIYTGELFF.

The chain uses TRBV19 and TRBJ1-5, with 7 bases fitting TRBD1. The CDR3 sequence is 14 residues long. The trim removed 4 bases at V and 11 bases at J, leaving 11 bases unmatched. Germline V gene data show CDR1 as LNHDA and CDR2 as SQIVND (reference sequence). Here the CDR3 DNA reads TGTGCCAGTAGTACAACAGGGGCCCCACCGGCCCAGCATTTT. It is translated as CASSTTGAPPAQHF.